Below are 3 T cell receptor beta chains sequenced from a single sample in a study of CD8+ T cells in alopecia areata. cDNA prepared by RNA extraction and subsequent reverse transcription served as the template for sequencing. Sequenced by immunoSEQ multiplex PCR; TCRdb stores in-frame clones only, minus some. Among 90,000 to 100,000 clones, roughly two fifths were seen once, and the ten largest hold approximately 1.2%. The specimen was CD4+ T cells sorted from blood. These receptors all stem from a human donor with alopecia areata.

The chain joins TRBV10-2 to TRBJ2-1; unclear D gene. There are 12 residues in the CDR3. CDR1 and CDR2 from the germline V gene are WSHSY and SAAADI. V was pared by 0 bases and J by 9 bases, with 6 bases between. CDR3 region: CASSESTSEQFF. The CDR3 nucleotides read TGCGCCAGCAGTGAGTCGACGAGTGAGCAGTTCTTC.

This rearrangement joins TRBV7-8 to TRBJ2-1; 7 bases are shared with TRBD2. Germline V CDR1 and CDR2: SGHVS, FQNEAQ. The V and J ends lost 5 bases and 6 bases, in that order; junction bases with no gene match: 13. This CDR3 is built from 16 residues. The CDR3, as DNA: TGTGCCAGCAGCACCCGCGGCGATCCTAGCGGCAATGAGCAGTTCTTC. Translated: CASSTRGDPSGNEQFF. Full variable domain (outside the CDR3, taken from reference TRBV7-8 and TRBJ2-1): GAGVSQSPRYKVAKRGQDVALRCDPISGHVSLFWYQQALGQGPEFLTYFQNEAQLDKSGLPSDRFFAERPEGSVSTLKIQRTQQEDSAVYLCASSTRGDPSGNEQFFGPGTRLTVL.

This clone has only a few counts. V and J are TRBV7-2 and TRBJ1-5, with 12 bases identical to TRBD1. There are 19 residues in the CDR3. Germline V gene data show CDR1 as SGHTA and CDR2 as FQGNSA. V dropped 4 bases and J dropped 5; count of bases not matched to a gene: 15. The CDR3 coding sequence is TGTGCCAGCAGCTCACCTGGGACAGGGGGCGCTTATACCGATCAGCCCCAGCATTTT. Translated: CASSSPGTGGAYTDQPQHF.